The 5 T cell receptor beta chains below were found in one sample sequenced in a study of blood T cells in healthy people across ages. A second PCR, run for roughly 7 to 12 cycles, used a sample-barcoded 5' primer plus a J-beta primer mix. TCRdb independently ran MiXCR on the 5' RACE reads; one entry per CDR3 protein. The table records about 780,000 distinct CDR3 sequences, 46% of them present only once. The source material was blood. The receptors shown here come from a man older than 75 in good health.

The chain is built from TRBV4-2 and TRBJ2-3; the D gene is possibly TRBD2 (6 bases). With 5 bases removed from V and 2 bases from J, the gap between germline ends came to 14 bases. This CDR3 is 15 amino acids long. Per germline, CDR1 LGHNA and CDR2 YNFKEQ. CDR3 DNA sequence: TGTGCCAGCAGCGAGCTAGCGCCTTACACAGATACGCAGTATTTT. Its protein is CASSELAPYTDTQYF.

This clonotype was seen a handful of times. The DNA is omitted, as the CDR3 cannot be located on it reliably, and the CDR3 follows TCRdb's listing. The chain recombines TRBV28 with TRBJ2-2; no DNA check was done on the table's D call, TRBD2. Germline lookup yields CDR1 MDHEN and CDR2 SYDVKM. Inclusive of both ends, the CDR3 amounts to 16 amino acids. The CDR3 loop is CASSLSGSILAGELFF.

The chain uses TRBV29-1 and TRBJ2-7; unclear D gene. The CDR3 extends over 10 amino acids. Germline V CDR1 and CDR2: SQVTM, ANQGSEA. CDR3: CGFRTYEQYF. CDR3 DNA sequence: TGCGGTTTCAGGACCTACGAGCAGTACTTC.

A few counts support this clonotype. The DNA of the CDR3 is TGCGCCAGCAGCCAAGGGACAGGGTATACGCAGTATTTT. It yields the protein CASSQGTGYTQYF. The chain has TRBV4-3 and TRBJ2-3, with TRBD1 identical over 8 bases. Germline CDR1 LGHNA, CDR2 YSLEER. The junction had 1 base not matched to a gene; V was cut back by 1 base and J by 7 bases. This CDR3 has 13 residues.

This chain links TRBV5-1 with TRBJ2-2; 7 bases line up with TRBD2. Germline CDR1 is SGHRS and CDR2 is YFSETQ. V shed 2 bases and J 6 bases; nucleotides not matched to a gene: 1. CDR3 size: 13 residues. The CDR3 loop is CASSFAGAGELFF. CDR3 in DNA: TGCGCCAGCAGCTTTGCGGGGGCCGGGGAGCTGTTTTTT. The whole variable domain, filled in from reference TRBV5-1 and TRBJ2-2, reads KAGVTQTPRYLIKTRGQQVTLSCSPISGHRSVSWYQQTPGQGLQFLFEYFSETQRNKGNFPGRFSGRQFSNSRSEMNVSTLELGDSALYLCASSFAGAGELFFGEGSRLTVL.